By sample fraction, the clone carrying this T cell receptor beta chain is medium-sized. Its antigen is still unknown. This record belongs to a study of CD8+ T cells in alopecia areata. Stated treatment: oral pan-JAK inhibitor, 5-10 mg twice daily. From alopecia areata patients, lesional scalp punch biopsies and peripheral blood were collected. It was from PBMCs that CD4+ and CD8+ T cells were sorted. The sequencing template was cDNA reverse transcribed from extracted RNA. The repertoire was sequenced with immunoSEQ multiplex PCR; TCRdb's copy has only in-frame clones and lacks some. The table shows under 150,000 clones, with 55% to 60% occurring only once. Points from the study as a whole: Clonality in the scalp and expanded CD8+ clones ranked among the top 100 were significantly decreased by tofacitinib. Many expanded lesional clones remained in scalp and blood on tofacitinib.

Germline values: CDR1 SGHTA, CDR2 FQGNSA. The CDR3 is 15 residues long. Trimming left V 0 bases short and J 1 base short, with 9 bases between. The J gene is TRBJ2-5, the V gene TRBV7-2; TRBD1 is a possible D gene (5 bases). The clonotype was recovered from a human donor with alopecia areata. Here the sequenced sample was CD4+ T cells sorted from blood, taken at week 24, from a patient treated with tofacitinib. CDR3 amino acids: CASSLARTTQETQYF. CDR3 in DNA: TGTGCCAGCAGCTTAGCGAGGACAACCCAAGAGACCCAGTACTTC. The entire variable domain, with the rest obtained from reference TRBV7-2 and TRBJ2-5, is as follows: GAGVSQSPSNKVTEKGKDVELRCDPISGHTALYWYRQSLGQGLEFLIYFQGNSAPDKSGLPSDRFSAERTGGSVSTLTIQRTQQEDSAVYLCASSLARTTQETQYFGPGTRLLVL.